These T cell receptor beta chains were read from a single sample in a study of T cell responses to AZD1222 COVID-19 vaccine. TCRdb's copy holds only in-frame clones and misses some; the assay was immunoSEQ multiplex PCR. The table has some 95,000 clones, roughly nine tenths seen once. The sample consisted of peripheral blood, taken on day 0 of AZD1222 vaccination. These receptors were collected from an adult in good health. Each CDR3 is given with its conserved first and last residue. Each record gives: D gene, V gene, J gene, clone size, CDR3 DNA, CDR3 protein. D genes are given only for firm matches. Rows give clone size only sometimes, using once, few, many, or a class for an expanded clone.

D gene: -
V gene: TRBV19
J gene: TRBJ1-2
clone size: -
CDR3 DNA: TGTGCCAGTAGCCTGGCGGGACACCAGGGCTACACCTTC
CDR3 protein: CASSLAGHQGYTF

D gene: -
V gene: TRBV7-8
J gene: TRBJ1-3
clone size: -
CDR3 DNA: TGTGCCAGCAGCTCTACGGACGGAGCCTCTGGAAACACCATATATTTT
CDR3 protein: CASSSTDGASGNTIYF

D gene: -
V gene: TRBV10-2
J gene: TRBJ2-2
clone size: -
CDR3 DNA: TGCGCCAGCAGTGTAACGGACAGTATCGCCGGGGAGCTGTTTTTT
CDR3 protein: CASSVTDSIAGELFF

D gene: -
V gene: TRBV18
J gene: TRBJ2-1
clone size: -
CDR3 DNA: TGTGCCAGCTCCCGCCCACTTGCTGAGCAGTTCTTC
CDR3 protein: CASSRPLAEQFF

D gene: TRBD1
V gene: TRBV19
J gene: TRBJ1-1
clone size: -
CDR3 DNA: TGTGCCAGTAGTATAGATCTTGGGACAGCAAACACTGAAGCTTTCTTT
CDR3 protein: CASSIDLGTANTEAFF

D gene: -
V gene: TRBV19
J gene: TRBJ1-1
clone size: -
CDR3 DNA: TGTGCCAGTAGGGGCTTAGAGGGAGCTTTCTTT
CDR3 protein: CASRGLEGAFF

D gene: -
V gene: TRBV28
J gene: TRBJ1-2
clone size: -
CDR3 DNA: TGTGCGTTGCTGACTAGCTATGGCTACACCTTC
CDR3 protein: CALLTSYGYTF

D gene: TRBD2
V gene: TRBV7-3
J gene: TRBJ2-1
clone size: -
CDR3 DNA: TGTGCCAGCAGCTTAGGCGGGGGGGCCTCCTACAATGAGCAGTTCTTC
CDR3 protein: CASSLGGGASYNEQFF

D gene: -
V gene: TRBV20-1
J gene: TRBJ1-2
clone size: -
CDR3 DNA: TGCAGTGCTAGTAGAGTAACCAACTATGGCTACACCTTC
CDR3 protein: CSASRVTNYGYTF

D gene: -
V gene: TRBV3-1/TRBV3-2
J gene: TRBJ1-6
clone size: -
CDR3 DNA: TGTGCCAGCAGCCAAGGGTGGGGTTCACCCCTCCACTTT
CDR3 protein: CASSQGWGSPLHF

D gene: -
V gene: TRBV7-8
J gene: TRBJ1-1
clone size: -
CDR3 DNA: TGTGCCAGCAGCCCACAACAGGGTTCGAACACTGAAGCTTTCTTT
CDR3 protein: CASSPQQGSNTEAFF

D gene: TRBD1
V gene: TRBV28
J gene: TRBJ1-5
clone size: -
CDR3 DNA: TGTGCCAGCAGCCCCCATCAAGGGGGCCCCCAGCCCCAGCATTTT
CDR3 protein: CASSPHQGGPQPQHF

D gene: -
V gene: TRBV5-6
J gene: TRBJ1-5
clone size: -
CDR3 DNA: TGTGCCAGCAGCTTGGGGGGGGGCGCCTCGGGGCCCCAGCATTTT
CDR3 protein: CASSLGGGASGPQHF

D gene: TRBD1
V gene: TRBV28
J gene: TRBJ1-5
clone size: -
CDR3 DNA: TGTGCCAGCACCACGGGAGGACAGGGGGCGAGTTATCAGCCCCAGCATTTT
CDR3 protein: CASTTGGQGASYQPQHF

D gene: -
V gene: TRBV5-8
J gene: TRBJ1-6
clone size: -
CDR3 DNA: TGTGCCACCACACCGGGGTCCTACGGGGATTCACCCCTCCACTTT
CDR3 protein: CATTPGSYGDSPLHF

D gene: TRBD1
V gene: TRBV15
J gene: TRBJ1-3
clone size: -
CDR3 DNA: TGTGCCACCAGCAGAGCCCCACAGGGGGGTTCTGGAAACACCATATATTTT
CDR3 protein: CATSRAPQGGSGNTIYF

D gene: TRBD1
V gene: TRBV7-2
J gene: TRBJ2-2
clone size: -
CDR3 DNA: TGTGCCAGCAGCTCCAACAGGGGGCGGGCCGGGGAGCTGTTTTTT
CDR3 protein: CASSSNRGRAGELFF

D gene: -
V gene: TRBV3-1/TRBV3-2
J gene: TRBJ1-5
clone size: -
CDR3 DNA: TGTGCCAGCAGCCGGGGGGGGGAGCCCCAGCATTTT
CDR3 protein: CASSRGGEPQHF

D gene: -
V gene: TRBV7-2
J gene: TRBJ2-3
clone size: -
CDR3 DNA: TGTGCCAGCTGCCCCGGGTTAGGTAGCACAGATACGCAGTATTTT
CDR3 protein: CASCPGLGSTDTQYF

D gene: TRBD1
V gene: TRBV6-2/TRBV6-3
J gene: TRBJ1-2
clone size: -
CDR3 DNA: TGTGCCAGCAGCGACAGGGGTGCAGGCGGCTACACCTTC
CDR3 protein: CASSDRGAGGYTF

D gene: -
V gene: TRBV9
J gene: TRBJ1-2
clone size: -
CDR3 DNA: TGTGCCAGCAGAATGGGGGGTTATGGCTACACCTTC
CDR3 protein: CASRMGGYGYTF

D gene: -
V gene: TRBV6-2/TRBV6-3
J gene: TRBJ1-2
clone size: -
CDR3 DNA: TGTGCCAGCAGTAGAGGGGTAATCTATGGCTACACCTTC
CDR3 protein: CASSRGVIYGYTF

D gene: -
V gene: TRBV7-8
J gene: TRBJ1-5
clone size: -
CDR3 DNA: TGTGCCAGCAGCTTAGTAGGGGATCAGCCCCAGCATTTT
CDR3 protein: CASSLVGDQPQHF

D gene: TRBD1
V gene: TRBV4-3
J gene: TRBJ1-4
clone size: once
CDR3 DNA: TGCGCCAGCAGCCAAGATGGGGCAGGGGGCCGTGAAAAACTGTTTTTT
CDR3 protein: CASSQDGAGGREKLFF

D gene: -
V gene: TRBV4-3
J gene: TRBJ1-1
clone size: once
CDR3 DNA: TGCGCCAGCAGCCAAGATCGGAACCGAGGCACTGAAGCTTTCTTT
CDR3 protein: CASSQDRNRGTEAFF

D gene: -
V gene: TRBV6-6
J gene: TRBJ1-6
clone size: -
CDR3 DNA: TGTGCCAGCAGTCCCTTTCCCGCAGCAGGTGAATTCATGGGGTCCTATAATTCACCCCTCCACTTT
CDR3 protein: CASSPFPAAGEFMGSYNSPLHF

D gene: -
V gene: TRBV7-9
J gene: TRBJ2-7
clone size: -
CDR3 DNA: TGTGCCAGCAGCTCCTTGACAGGCGGCAACCACGAGCAGTACTTC
CDR3 protein: CASSSLTGGNHEQYF

D gene: -
V gene: TRBV11-2
J gene: TRBJ1-5
clone size: -
CDR3 DNA: TGTGCCAGCAGCGAGGGGGGACGCTATCAGCCCCAGCATTTT
CDR3 protein: CASSEGGRYQPQHF

D gene: -
V gene: TRBV3-1/TRBV3-2
J gene: TRBJ1-6
clone size: -
CDR3 DNA: TGTGCCAGCAGCCAAGTACTTGCCCACATGGGGTCACCCCTCCACTTT
CDR3 protein: CASSQVLAHMGSPLHF

D gene: -
V gene: TRBV6-4
J gene: TRBJ2-2
clone size: -
CDR3 DNA: TGTGCCAGCAGTGAGGGTTTGTCCGGGGAGCTGTTTTTT
CDR3 protein: CASSEGLSGELFF

D gene: TRBD1
V gene: TRBV7-9
J gene: TRBJ2-7
clone size: -
CDR3 DNA: TGTGCCAGCAGCTTAGACGCAGGGGGATCCTACGAGCAGTACTTC
CDR3 protein: CASSLDAGGSYEQYF